Sequencing of this T cell receptor beta chain was carried out in a study of CXCR3-negative and CXCR3-positive naive CD8 T cells. This CDR3 has 18 amino acids. In germline, CDR1 is SGHTA, CDR2 FQGNSA. 5' RACE that incorporated UMI labels was used to prepare the TRB cDNA libraries. TCRdb re-called the 5' RACE reads; one entry per CDR3 protein, DNA not given. The data include tens of thousands of distinct CDR3 sequences; the top ten clones carry around 1.5%. This rearrangement joins TRBV7-2 to TRBJ2-6; TCRdb outputs TRBD1, but without DNA this stays unchecked. Sequenced: naive CXCR3- CD8+ T cells from blood. Subset of the sample: CD45RO-CCR7+CD27+CD95- naive CD8+ T cells lacking CXCR3 (TNR3-). The sequence derives from a human donor in good health. Some clones in this sample may be carry-over from other donors' samples. CDR3 protein: CASSSRGRSYAGANVLTF.